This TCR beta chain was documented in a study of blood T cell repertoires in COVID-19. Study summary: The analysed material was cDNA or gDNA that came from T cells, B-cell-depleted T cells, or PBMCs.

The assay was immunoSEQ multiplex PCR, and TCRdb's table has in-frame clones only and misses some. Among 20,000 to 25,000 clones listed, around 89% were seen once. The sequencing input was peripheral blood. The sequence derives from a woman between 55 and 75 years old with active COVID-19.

The CDR3 region has the DNA TGTGCCAGCAGCAACACTCGCGCGGGGCAGTTTGGAAACACCATATATTTT. Protein sequence: CASSNTRAGQFGNTIYF. The rearrangement uses TRBV11-2 and TRBJ1-3, with TRBD1 as a possible D gene (5 bases). This CDR3 spans 17 amino acids. Germline V gene sequence: CDR1 SGHAT, CDR2 FQNNGV. Trimming removed 5 bases at V and 3 bases at J, with 20 bases between.